Each of the 2 T cell receptor beta chains below was sequenced from the same sample in a study of T-cell reconstitution after alpha-beta-depleted transplantation in children. Preparing the TCRbeta library involved the use of unique molecular identifiers. Each CDR3 protein is one row after TCRdb ran MiXCR on the PCR reads. Here the sample spans under 350,000 distinct CDR3 sequences, 9.9% being singletons. This specimen consisted of PBMCs from the stem cell graft donor, obtained from the stem cell graft. These receptors were collected from a human donor who donated a stem cell graft to a child with SCID.

In this sample, this clonotype turned up a few times. The rearrangement uses TRBV5-1 and TRBJ1-3; no clear D gene. V was shortened by 4 bases and J by 2 bases, with 10 bases between the two germline ends. CDR1 is SGHRS and CDR2 is YFSETQ in the germline V gene. The CDR3 is 14 amino acids. The CDR3 bases are TGCGCCAGCAGCCCCGATATGGCTGGAAACACCATATATTTT. Translating gives CASSPDMAGNTIYF.

This clonotype has ten or more counts. The V and J genes are TRBV29-1 and TRBJ1-1, with D unclear. Looked up from germline, CDR1 is SQVTM and CDR2 is ANQGSEA. The CDR3 totals 10 residues. Between the trimmed V and J ends, which lost 4 bases and 7 bases, there was a span of 7 bases. CDR3 sequence (DNA): TGCAGCGTTGGGACTGGTGAAGCTTTCTTT. Its translation is CSVGTGEAFF.